This T cell receptor beta chain was sequenced during a study of graft-versus-host responses after intestinal transplantation. Produced via immunoSEQ multiplex PCR; TCRdb's table is partial and in-frame only. Found here are over 65,000 clones, around 93% of them singletons; the top ten hold less than 8.5%. The germline V gene encodes CDR1 MGHRA and CDR2 YSYEKL. There are 17 residues in the CDR3. V lost 5 bases and J 7 bases, leaving 23 bases between the germline ends. With respect to this clone: Its specificity is not known.

Study conclusions and caveats: Levels of circulating GvH clones at their peak were associated with early post-transplant HvG declines. GvH clones turned up in recipient marrow; some had shown up first in ileum or blood.

The chain uses TRBV4-1 and TRBJ1-4, with D possibly being TRBD1 (5 bases). This TCR was sampled from a human donor who was the organ donor for an intestinal transplant. The sample in question was unstimulated CD8+ T cells sorted from spleen or lymph node cells, obtained before transplant. The CDR3 loop reads CASSDPPNRPRSEKLFF. CDR3 nucleotides: TGCGCCAGCAGCGACCCTCCTAACAGGCCGCGGAGTGAAAAACTGTTTTTT.